The clone carrying this T cell receptor beta chain was picked up one time. This sample was included in a study of CD8 T cells in Susac syndrome. Sequencing of TCR beta, carried out with a high-throughput approach, was applied to CD8+ and CD4+ T cells from the blood. FACS enriched CD8+ TEMRA cells, while bulk CD8+ and CD4+ were negatively isolated. The CDR3 has 14 amino acids. Germline V CDR1 and CDR2: SGHDN, FVKESK. V was trimmed by 1 base and J by 3 bases, leaving 10 bases between them. A quantity of about 0.5 to 1 ug RNA underwent reverse transcription using random hexamers. Across 54 Vbeta and 13 Jbeta, TCR beta CDR3 was amplified with immunoSEQ multiplex PCR. MiXCR was run by TCRdb on the immunoSEQ multiplex PCR reads, yielding one entry per CDR3 protein. The table has approximately 170,000 distinct CDR3 sequences, roughly 94% seen once; the top ten hold approximately 0.094%.

The specimen was CD4+ T cells from PBMCs. The receptor's source is a human donor with multiple sclerosis. V gene TRBV14 combines with J gene TRBJ2-7; a weak D match, TRBD2 (5 bases). The CDR3 bases are TGTGCCAGCAGCCAAGCTAGCATAATCTACGAGCAGTACTTC. The encoded protein is CASSQASIIYEQYF.